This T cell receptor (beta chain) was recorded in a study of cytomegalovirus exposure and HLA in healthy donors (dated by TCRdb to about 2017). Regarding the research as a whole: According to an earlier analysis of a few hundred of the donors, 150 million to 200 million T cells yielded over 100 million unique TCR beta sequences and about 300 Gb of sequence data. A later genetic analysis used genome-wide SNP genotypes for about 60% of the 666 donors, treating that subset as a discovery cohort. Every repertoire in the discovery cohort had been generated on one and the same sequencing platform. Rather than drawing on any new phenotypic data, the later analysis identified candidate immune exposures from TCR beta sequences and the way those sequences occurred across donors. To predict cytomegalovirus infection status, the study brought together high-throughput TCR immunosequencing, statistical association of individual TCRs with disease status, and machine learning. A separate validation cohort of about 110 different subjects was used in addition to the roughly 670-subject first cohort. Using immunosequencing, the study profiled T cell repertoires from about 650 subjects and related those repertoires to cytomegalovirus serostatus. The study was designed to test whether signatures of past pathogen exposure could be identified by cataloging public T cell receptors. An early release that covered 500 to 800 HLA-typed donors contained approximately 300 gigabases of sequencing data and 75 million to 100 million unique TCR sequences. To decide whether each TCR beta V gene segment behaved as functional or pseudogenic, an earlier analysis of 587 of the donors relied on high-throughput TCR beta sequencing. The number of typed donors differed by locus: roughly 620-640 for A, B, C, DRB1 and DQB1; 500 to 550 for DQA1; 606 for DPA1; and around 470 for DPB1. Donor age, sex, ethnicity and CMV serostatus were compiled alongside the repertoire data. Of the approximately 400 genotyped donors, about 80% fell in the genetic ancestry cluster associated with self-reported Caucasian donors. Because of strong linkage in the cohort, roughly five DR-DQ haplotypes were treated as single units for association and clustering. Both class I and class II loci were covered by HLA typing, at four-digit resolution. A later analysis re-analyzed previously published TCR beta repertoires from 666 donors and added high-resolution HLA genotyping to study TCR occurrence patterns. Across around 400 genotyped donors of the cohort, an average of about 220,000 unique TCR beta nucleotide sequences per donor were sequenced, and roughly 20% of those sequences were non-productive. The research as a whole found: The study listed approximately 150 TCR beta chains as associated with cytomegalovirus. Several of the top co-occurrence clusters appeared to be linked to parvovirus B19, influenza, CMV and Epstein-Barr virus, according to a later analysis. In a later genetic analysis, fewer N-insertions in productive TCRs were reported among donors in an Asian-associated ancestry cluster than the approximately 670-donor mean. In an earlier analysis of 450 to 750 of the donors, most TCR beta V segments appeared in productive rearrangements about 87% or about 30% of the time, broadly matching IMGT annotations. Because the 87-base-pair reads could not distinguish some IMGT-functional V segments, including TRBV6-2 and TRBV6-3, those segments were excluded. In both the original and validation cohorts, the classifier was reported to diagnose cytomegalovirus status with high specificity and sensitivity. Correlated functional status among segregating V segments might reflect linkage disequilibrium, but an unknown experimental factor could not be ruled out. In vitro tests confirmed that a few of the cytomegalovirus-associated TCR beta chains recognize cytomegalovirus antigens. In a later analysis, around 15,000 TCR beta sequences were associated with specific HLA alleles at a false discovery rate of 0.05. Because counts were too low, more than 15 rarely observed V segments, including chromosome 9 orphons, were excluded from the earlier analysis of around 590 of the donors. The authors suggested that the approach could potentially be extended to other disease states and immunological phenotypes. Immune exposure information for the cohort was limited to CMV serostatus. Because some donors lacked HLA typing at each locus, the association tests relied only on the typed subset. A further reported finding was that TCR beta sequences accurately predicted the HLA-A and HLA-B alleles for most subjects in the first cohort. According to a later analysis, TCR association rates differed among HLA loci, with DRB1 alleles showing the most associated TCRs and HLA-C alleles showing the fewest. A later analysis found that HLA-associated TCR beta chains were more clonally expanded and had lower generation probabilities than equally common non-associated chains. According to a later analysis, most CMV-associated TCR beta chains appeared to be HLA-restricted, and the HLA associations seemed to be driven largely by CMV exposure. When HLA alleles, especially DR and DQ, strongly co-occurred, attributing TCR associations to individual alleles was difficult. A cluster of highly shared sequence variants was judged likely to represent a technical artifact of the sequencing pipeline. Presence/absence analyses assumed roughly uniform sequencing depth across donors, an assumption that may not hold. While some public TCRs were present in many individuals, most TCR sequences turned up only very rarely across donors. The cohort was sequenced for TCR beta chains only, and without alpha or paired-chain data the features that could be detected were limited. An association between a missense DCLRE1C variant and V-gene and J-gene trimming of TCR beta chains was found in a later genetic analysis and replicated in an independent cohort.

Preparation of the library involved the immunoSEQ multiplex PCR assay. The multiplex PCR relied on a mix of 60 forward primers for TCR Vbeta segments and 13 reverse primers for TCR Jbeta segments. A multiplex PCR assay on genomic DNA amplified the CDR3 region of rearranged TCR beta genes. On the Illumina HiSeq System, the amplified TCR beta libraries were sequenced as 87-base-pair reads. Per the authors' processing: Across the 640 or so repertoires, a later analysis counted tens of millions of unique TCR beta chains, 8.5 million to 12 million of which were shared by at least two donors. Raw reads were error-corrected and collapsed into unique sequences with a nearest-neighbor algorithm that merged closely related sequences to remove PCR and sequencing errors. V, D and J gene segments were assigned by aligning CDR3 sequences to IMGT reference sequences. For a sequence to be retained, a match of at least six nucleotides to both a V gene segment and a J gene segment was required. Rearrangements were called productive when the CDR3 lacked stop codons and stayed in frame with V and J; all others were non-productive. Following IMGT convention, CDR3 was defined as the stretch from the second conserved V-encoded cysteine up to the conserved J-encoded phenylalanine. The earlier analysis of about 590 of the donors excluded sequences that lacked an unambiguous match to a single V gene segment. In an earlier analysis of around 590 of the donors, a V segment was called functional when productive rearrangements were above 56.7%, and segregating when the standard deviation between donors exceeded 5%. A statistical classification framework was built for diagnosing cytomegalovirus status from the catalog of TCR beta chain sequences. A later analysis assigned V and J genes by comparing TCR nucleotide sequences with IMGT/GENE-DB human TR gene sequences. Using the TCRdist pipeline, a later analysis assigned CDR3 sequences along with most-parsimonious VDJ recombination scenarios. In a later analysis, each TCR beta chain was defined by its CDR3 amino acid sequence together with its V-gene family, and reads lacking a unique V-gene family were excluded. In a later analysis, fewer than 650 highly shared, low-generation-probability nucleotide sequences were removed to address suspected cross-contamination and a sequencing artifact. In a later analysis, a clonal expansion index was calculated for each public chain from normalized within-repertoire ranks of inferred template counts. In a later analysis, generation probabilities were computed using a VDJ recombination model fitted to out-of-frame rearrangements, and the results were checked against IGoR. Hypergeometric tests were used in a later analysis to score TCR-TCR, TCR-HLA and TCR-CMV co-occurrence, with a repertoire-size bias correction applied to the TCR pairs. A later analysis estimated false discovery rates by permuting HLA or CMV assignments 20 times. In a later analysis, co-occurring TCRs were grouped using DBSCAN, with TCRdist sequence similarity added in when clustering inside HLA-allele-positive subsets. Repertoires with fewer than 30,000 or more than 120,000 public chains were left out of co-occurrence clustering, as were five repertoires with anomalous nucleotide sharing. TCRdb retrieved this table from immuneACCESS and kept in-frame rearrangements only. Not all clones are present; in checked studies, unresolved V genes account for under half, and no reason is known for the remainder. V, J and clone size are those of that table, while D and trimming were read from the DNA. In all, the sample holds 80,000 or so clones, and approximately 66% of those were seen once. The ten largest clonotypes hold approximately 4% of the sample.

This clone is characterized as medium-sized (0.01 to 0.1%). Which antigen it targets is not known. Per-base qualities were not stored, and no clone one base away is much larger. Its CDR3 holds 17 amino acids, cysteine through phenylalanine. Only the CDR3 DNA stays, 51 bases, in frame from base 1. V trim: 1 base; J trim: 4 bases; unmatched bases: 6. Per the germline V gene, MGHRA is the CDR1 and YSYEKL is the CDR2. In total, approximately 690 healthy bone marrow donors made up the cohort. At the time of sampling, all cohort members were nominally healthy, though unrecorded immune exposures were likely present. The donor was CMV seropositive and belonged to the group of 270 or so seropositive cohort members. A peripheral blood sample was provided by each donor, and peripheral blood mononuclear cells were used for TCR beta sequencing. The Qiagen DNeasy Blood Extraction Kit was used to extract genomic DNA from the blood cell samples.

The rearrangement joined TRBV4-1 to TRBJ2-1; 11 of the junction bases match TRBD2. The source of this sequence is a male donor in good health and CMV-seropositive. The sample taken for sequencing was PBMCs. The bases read TGCGCCAGCAGCCAAGGTCTACTAGCGGGAGAGTACAATGAGCAGTTCTTC. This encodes CASSQGLLAGEYNEQFF.